This entry is about one T cell receptor beta chain. The record originates from a study of blood T cell repertoires in COVID-19. The CDR3 loop spans 13 amino acids. V lost 6 bases to trimming and J lost 2 bases, with 11 bases between them. Profiled with immunoSEQ multiplex PCR; TCRdb holds only in-frame clones, not every one. This table has around 150,000 clones, about 85% appearing once. The TCR originated in a man aged 40-49 years with acute or convalescent COVID-19. The chain is built from TRBV12-3 or TRBV12-4 and TRBJ2-7; D is uncertain. Material for sequencing was peripheral blood. The CDR3 bases are TGTGCCAGCAGCCCCTCGCGAACCTACGAGCAGTACTTC. Residues: CASSPSRTYEQYF.